This entry is about one TCR beta chain. These data come from a study of blood T cell repertoires in COVID-19. Some clones are missing from TCRdb's copy, which holds only in-frame ones; the method was immunoSEQ multiplex PCR. The table shows 200,000 to 300,000 clones, with approximately 83% occurring only once. The CDR3 has 18 residues. The germline gives CDR1 SGHRS, CDR2 YFSETQ. The V gene lost 1 base and the J gene lost 1 base, with 17 bases spanning the gap. Participants' reported clinical history set cohort assignment. Sequenced input: PBMCs or T cells enriched from blood (not recorded which). The receptor was isolated from a woman aged 40 to 50 with acute COVID-19. The V gene is TRBV5-1, the J gene TRBJ2-2, with D possibly TRBD2 on 6 matching bases. CDR3 in amino acids: CASSLFWAGRGNTGELFF. CDR3 nucleotides: TGCGCCAGCAGCTTGTTCTGGGCGGGGCGAGGGAACACCGGGGAGCTGTTTTTT.